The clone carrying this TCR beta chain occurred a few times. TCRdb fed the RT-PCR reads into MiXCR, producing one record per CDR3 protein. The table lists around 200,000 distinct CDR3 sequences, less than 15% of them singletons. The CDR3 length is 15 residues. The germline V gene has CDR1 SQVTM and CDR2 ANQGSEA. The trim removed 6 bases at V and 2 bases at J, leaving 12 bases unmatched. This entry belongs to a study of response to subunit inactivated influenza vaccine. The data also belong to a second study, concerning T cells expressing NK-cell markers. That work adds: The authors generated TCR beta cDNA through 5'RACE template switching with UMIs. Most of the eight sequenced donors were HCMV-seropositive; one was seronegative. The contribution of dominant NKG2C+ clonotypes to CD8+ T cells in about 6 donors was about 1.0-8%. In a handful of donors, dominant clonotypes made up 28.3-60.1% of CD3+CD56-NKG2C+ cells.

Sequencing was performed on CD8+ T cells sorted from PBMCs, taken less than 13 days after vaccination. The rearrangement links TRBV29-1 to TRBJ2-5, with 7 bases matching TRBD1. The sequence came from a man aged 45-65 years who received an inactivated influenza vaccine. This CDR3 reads CSVEPRTGQQETQYF. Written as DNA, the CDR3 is TGCAGCGTGGAGCCCAGGACAGGTCAACAAGAGACCCAGTACTTC.